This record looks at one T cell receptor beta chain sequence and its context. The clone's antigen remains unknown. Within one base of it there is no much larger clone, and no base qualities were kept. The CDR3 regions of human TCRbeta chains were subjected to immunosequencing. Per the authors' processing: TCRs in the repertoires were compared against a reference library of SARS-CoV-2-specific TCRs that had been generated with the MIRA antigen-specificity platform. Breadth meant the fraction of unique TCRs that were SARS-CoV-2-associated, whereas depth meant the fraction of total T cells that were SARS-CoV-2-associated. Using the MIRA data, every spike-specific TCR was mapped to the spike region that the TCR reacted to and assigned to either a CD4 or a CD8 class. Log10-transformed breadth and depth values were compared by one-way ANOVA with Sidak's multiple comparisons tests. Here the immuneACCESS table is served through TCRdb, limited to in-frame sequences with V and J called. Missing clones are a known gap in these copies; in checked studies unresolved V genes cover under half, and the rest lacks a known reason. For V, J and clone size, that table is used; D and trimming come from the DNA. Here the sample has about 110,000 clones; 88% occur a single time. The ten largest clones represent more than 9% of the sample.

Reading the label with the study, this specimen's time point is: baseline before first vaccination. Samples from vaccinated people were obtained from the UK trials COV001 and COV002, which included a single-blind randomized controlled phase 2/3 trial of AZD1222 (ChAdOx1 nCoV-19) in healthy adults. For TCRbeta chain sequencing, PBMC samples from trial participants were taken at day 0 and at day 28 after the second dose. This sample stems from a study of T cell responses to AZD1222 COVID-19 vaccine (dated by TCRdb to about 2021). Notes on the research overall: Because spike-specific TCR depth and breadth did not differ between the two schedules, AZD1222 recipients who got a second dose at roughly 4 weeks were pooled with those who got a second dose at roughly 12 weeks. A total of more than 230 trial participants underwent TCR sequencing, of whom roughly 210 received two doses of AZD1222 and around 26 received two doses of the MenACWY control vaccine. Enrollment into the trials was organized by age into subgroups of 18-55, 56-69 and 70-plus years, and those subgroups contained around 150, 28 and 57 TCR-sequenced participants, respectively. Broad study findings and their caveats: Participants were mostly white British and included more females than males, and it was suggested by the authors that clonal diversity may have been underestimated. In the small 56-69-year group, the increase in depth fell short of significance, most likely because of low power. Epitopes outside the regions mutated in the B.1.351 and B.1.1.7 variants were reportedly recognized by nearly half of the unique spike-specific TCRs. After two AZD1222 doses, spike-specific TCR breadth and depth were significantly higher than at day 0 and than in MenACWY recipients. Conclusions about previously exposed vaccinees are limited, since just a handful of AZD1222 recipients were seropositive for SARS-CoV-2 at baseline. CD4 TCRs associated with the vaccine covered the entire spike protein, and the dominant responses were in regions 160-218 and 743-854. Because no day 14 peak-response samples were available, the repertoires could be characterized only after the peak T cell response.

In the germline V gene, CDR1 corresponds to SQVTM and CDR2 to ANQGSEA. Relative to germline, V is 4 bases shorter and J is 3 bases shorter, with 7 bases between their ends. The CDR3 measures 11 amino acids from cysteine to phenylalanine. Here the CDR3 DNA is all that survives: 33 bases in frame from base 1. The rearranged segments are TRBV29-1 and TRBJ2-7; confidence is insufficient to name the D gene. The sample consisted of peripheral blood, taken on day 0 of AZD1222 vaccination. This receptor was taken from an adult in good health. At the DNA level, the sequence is TGCAGCGTTGTGTATGGCTACGAGCAGTACTTC. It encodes CSVVYGYEQYF.